This T cell receptor (beta chain) came from a study of cytomegalovirus exposure and HLA in healthy donors. For the study at large: T cells numbering around 200 million yielded some 100 million unique TCR beta sequences in an earlier analysis.

Study observations and caveats: V segments that were indistinguishable, TRBV6-2 and TRBV6-3 among them, were omitted from analysis. In an earlier analysis, most TCR beta V segments were productive about 90% or about 30% of the time. A later analysis found that most CMV-associated TCR beta chains appeared HLA-restricted.

13 Jbeta primers and 60 Vbeta primers were used for the PCR. Data came from immunoSEQ multiplex PCR; TCRdb stores just in-frame clones and leaves some out. The table shows around 130,000 clones, with around 81% occurring only once. On this clone: Its antigen is currently unknown.

V trimming: 5 bases; J trimming: 5 bases; junction bases outside the gene matches: 9. Germline loops: CDR1 MDHEN, CDR2 SYDVKM. This CDR3 comprises 15 residues. Sequencing was done on a sample of PBMCs. J is TRBJ1-1 and V is TRBV28, with 9 bases aligning to TRBD1. The TCR originated in a woman between 50 and 59 years old in good health and CMV-seronegative. The chain's CDR3 is CASSKTDRGGTEAFF. The DNA for the CDR3 is TGTGCCAGCAGTAAGACTGACAGGGGGGGAACTGAAGCTTTCTTT. The full variable domain, with the rest looked up from reference TRBV28 and TRBJ1-1, is DVKVTQSSRYLVKRTGEKVFLECVQDMDHENMFWYRQDPGLGLRLIYFSYDVKMKEKGDIPEGYSVSREKKERFSLILESASTNQTSMYLCASSKTDRGGTEAFFGQGTRLTVV.